This is a list of T cell receptor beta chains from one sample in a study of T cells after yellow fever vaccination. TCRdb independently ran MiXCR on the 5' RACE reads; one entry per CDR3 protein. The table shows hundreds of thousands of distinct CDR3 sequences, with just over 20% occurring only once. Here the sequenced sample was PBMCs, taken less than 25 days after the first yellow fever vaccination. The receptors derive from a man between 18 and 35 years old who received the YFV17D yellow fever vaccine. Both conserved end residues are part of each CDR3. The order of the fields is J gene, V gene, clone size, D gene, CDR3 DNA, CDR3 protein. The D gene is left open where the match is weak. Rows give clone size only sometimes, using once, few, many, or a class for an expanded clone.

TRBJ1-2 | TRBV20-1 | few | . | TGCAGTGCTAGAGAAAGAAAGGGGGTAAACTATGGCTACACCTTC | CSARERKGVNYGYTF
TRBJ2-5 | TRBV6-5 | . | . | TGTGCCAGCAGTTACTCGATGGGGGCCCCAGGAGAGACCCAGTACTTC | CASSYSMGAPGETQYF
TRBJ1-6 | TRBV12-3/TRBV12-4 | many | . | TGTGCCAGCAGCCCCCAAAGGGATTCACCCCTCCACTTT | CASSPQRDSPLHF
TRBJ2-5 | TRBV24-1 | once | . | TGTGCCACCAGTGATTCCTTGGCCTACCAAGAGACCCAGTACTTC | CATSDSLAYQETQYF
TRBJ2-7 | TRBV7-2 | few | . | TGTGCCAGCAGCCTCTCCTCTTTCTACGAGCAGTACTTC | CASSLSSFYEQYF
TRBJ1-2 | TRBV4-1 | . | . | TGCGCCAGCAGCCAAGTCGATCTGGGACTAAGTACTATCGGCTACACCTTC | CASSQVDLGLSTIGYTF
TRBJ1-1 | TRBV2 | many | . | TGTGCCAGCAGTGCACAGGGAGAGAACACTGAAGCTTTCTTT | CASSAQGENTEAFF
TRBJ2-7 | TRBV11-3 | . | . | TGTGCCAGCAGCTTATCAGCAGGGGCCTCCTACGAGCAGTACTTC | CASSLSAGASYEQYF
TRBJ1-2 | TRBV5-1 | . | . | TGCGCCAGCAGCTTTGGTCGGGGCTACACCTTC | CASSFGRGYTF
TRBJ2-5 | TRBV11-2 | . | . | TGTGCCAGCAGCTCTCCCGATTCGGGGGGCGGGCAAGAGACCCAGTACTTC | CASSSPDSGGGQETQYF
TRBJ2-5 | TRBV20-1 | few | . | TGCAGTCTCCCCGGGACCCAGTACTTC | CSLPGTQYF
TRBJ2-7 | TRBV20-1 | . | TRBD2 | TGCAGTGCTAGAGCCCCAGCGGGGGGTTACGAGCAGTACTTC | CSARAPAGGYEQYF
TRBJ2-1 | TRBV11-2 | . | . | TGTGCCAGCAGCTTGTGGGCAGACAGCTCCTACAATGAGCAGTTCTTC | CASSLWADSSYNEQFF
TRBJ2-5 | TRBV4-3 | few | TRBD1 | TGCGCCAGCAGCCGAGCATGGGGACAGGGGGCGCGGGAGACCCAGTACTTC | CASSRAWGQGARETQYF
TRBJ2-7 | TRBV4-3 | many | TRBD2 | TGCGCCAGCAGCCCCTCGGTCAGGCGGGGGGCCTCTGATGAGCAGTACTTC | CASSPSVRRGASDEQYF
TRBJ1-1 | TRBV5-1 | few | TRBD1 | TGCGCCAGCAGCGGAACGACGACAGGGATCTCTGAAGCTTTCTTT | CASSGTTTGISEAFF
TRBJ2-1 | TRBV6-5 | . | . | TGTGCCAGCAGTTACGGGCAGTACAATGAGCAGTTCTTC | CASSYGQYNEQFF